A single sample gave rise to the 30 T cell receptor beta chains below, sequenced in a study of CD8+ T cells in alopecia areata. RNA was isolated and reverse transcribed to cDNA, the sequencing template. Generated by immunoSEQ multiplex PCR, the TCRdb table keeps only in-frame clones and is missing some. The sample consists of some 99,000 clones, 60% to 75% of them appearing once. Treatment described: oral pan-JAK inhibitor, 5-10 mg twice daily. Sequenced material: CD8+ T cells sorted from blood, taken at week 4, from a patient treated with tofacitinib. These receptors originate from a human donor with alopecia areata.

This clone was seen a few times. V gene TRBV27 combines with J gene TRBJ2-1; TRBD2 matches 11 bases. Per the germline V gene, CDR1 is MNHEY and CDR2 is SMNVEV (reference sequence). The CDR3 spans 18 residues. V gave up 1 base and J gave up 0 bases; unmatched junction bases: 5. The DNA for the CDR3 is TGTGCCAGCAGTTTATTGACTAGCGGGGAAAGCTCCTACAATGAGCAGTTCTTC. This translates into CASSLLTSGESSYNEQFF.

The V and J genes are TRBV19 and TRBJ1-1; a weak D match, TRBD1 (6 bases). CDR3 length: 14 amino acids. The V gene's germline CDR1 is LNHDA and CDR2 SQIVND (reference sequence). With 1 base removed from V and 1 base from J, the gap between germline ends came to 7 bases. CDR3 protein: CASSIAQGNTEAFF. In nucleotides, the CDR3 is TGTGCCAGTAGTATAGCACAGGGGAACACTGAAGCTTTCTTT. The full variable domain, in which reference TRBV19 and TRBJ1-1 provide the parts outside the CDR3, is DGGITQSPKYLFRKEGQNVTLSCEQNLNHDAMYWYRQDPGQGLRLIYYSQIVNDFQKGDIAEGYSVSREKKESFPLTVTSAQKNPTAFYLCASSIAQGNTEAFFGQGTRLTVV.

The V and J genes are TRBV9 and TRBJ2-2, with 7 nucleotides matching TRBD1. The J segment lost 2 bases and the V segment lost 2 bases, leaving 9 bases of the junction unmatched. Germline CDR1 is SGDLS and CDR2 is YYNGEE. This CDR3 has 17 amino acids. The CDR3 bases are TGTGCCAGCAGCGTTCCCTCACAGGGGCCAAACACCGGGGAGCTGTTTTTT. It is translated as CASSVPSQGPNTGELFF.

This clone was detected a few times. J is TRBJ2-2 and V is TRBV7-3; 12 bases line up with TRBD2. J lost 5 bases, V lost 5 bases, and 9 bases had no gene match. Germline CDR1 SGHTA, CDR2 FQGTGA. The CDR3 sequence is 17 residues long. CDR3 loop: CASSLLGTSGPTGELFF. The CDR3 DNA follows: TGTGCCAGCAGCCTATTAGGGACTAGCGGGCCTACCGGGGAGCTGTTTTTT.

V and J are TRBV29-1 and TRBJ2-7; D unclear. Trimming pared 3 bases from V and 2 bases from J, leaving 5 bases between. Germline loops: CDR1 SQVTM, CDR2 ANQGSEA. The CDR3 totals 11 residues. The CDR3: CSVDNTYEQYF. The CDR3 bases are TGCAGCGTTGACAATACCTACGAGCAGTACTTC.

The chain carries TRBV5-1 and TRBJ2-1; the D gene is possibly TRBD1 (6 bases). The CDR3 spans 17 residues. Germline CDR1 and CDR2: SGHRS and YFSETQ. The V end was cut by 0 bases, the J end by 2 bases, with 15 bases between. The CDR3 region is CASSLDISGAAYNEQFF. The CDR3 DNA follows: TGCGCCAGCAGCTTGGACATATCAGGGGCAGCCTACAATGAGCAGTTCTTC.

This chain links TRBV9 with TRBJ1-1; D is unclear. The V gene lost 3 bases and the J gene lost 6 bases, with 12 bases spanning the gap. The CDR3 extends over 13 amino acids. Looked up from germline, CDR1 is SGDLS and CDR2 is YYNGEE. The CDR3 nucleotides are TGTGCCAGCAGCGCTACATGGACGGCTGAAGCTTTCTTT. Protein sequence: CASSATWTAEAFF.

This chain joins TRBV19 and TRBJ1-2, with 8 bases matching TRBD1. After removal of 6 bases from V and 3 bases from J, the junction contained 0 bases not matched to a gene. The CDR3 runs to 12 residues. The germline V gene has CDR1 LNHDA and CDR2 SQIVND (reference sequence). The CDR3 reads CASRGQDYGYTF. In DNA, the CDR3 is TGTGCCAGTAGGGGACAGGACTATGGCTACACCTTC.

V and J are TRBV2 and TRBJ2-7; possible D gene TRBD1, 6 bases. Germline assignment: CDR1 SNHLY and CDR2 FYNNEI. The CDR3 runs to 14 residues. The V gene lost 3 bases and the J gene lost 2 bases, with 11 bases spanning the gap. DNA for the CDR3: TGTGCCAGCAGTGATCGACAGGTGGCCTACGAGCAGTACTTC. Protein product: CASSDRQVAYEQYF.

This rearrangement joins TRBV29-1 to TRBJ1-2; D not resolved. Trimming took 5 bases from V and 0 from J, leaving 13 bases between them. The V gene's germline CDR1 is SQVTM and CDR2 ANQGSEA. The CDR3 totals 14 residues. For the CDR3, the DNA is TGCAGCGTTACTCCAACCTTAGCTAACTATGGCTACACCTTC. The encoded protein is CSVTPTLANYGYTF.

This clone was seen a few times. This chain connects TRBV7-9 to TRBJ2-3; possible D gene TRBD1, 6 bases. The CDR3 covers 17 residues. Germline assignment: CDR1 SEHNR and CDR2 FQNEAQ (reference sequence). Trimming removed 5 bases at V and 2 bases at J, with 20 bases between. The CDR3 DNA reads TGTGCCAGCAGCGCCGGGACAACAGATTACCTCACAGATACGCAGTATTTT. Translated, it gives CASSAGTTDYLTDTQYF. The full variable domain, its missing parts supplied by reference TRBV7-9 and TRBJ2-3, is DTGVSQNPRHKITKRGQNVTFRCDPISEHNRLYWYRQTLGQGPEFLTYFQNEAQLEKSRLLSDRFSAERPKGSFSTLEIQRTEQGDSAMYLCASSAGTTDYLTDTQYFGPGTRLTVL.

The V gene is TRBV6-6, the J gene TRBJ2-7; D perhaps matches TRBD2 (6 bases). The CDR3 consists of 15 residues. V was cut by 2 bases and J by 1 base, with 12 bases left in between. Germline lookup yields CDR1 MNHNY and CDR2 SVGAGI (reference sequence). The CDR3 protein is CASSYGSGQSYEQYF. The CDR3, as DNA: TGTGCCAGCAGTTACGGAAGCGGGCAATCCTACGAGCAGTACTTC.

The rearrangement links TRBV4-1 to TRBJ1-1; 7 bases map to TRBD1. The CDR3 has 14 amino acids. Germline V lookup: CDR1 MGHRA, CDR2 YSYEKL. After removal of 3 bases from V and 7 bases from J, the junction contained 8 bases not matched to a gene. The CDR3 reads CASSHLVRDSEAFF. CDR3 nucleotides: TGCGCCAGCAGCCACCTTGTCCGGGACAGTGAAGCTTTCTTT.

Only one count was recorded for this clone. The V gene is TRBV2, the J gene TRBJ1-5; TRBD1 matches 7 bases. V was pared by 3 bases and J by 4 bases, with 6 bases of the junction left unmatched. Germline V gives CDR1 SNHLY, CDR2 FYNNEI. There are 15 residues in the CDR3. CDR3 coding DNA: TGTGCCAGCAGTGATTCCCCGACAGGGAATCAGCCCCAGCATTTT. Its protein is CASSDSPTGNQPQHF.

This chain uses TRBV30 with TRBJ1-5, with unresolved D. The CDR3 length is 16 residues. In germline, CDR1 is GTSNPN, CDR2 SVGIG (reference sequence). V shed 3 bases and J shed 3 bases, with 18 bases lying between them. CDR3 sequence: CAWSKIGQWTNQPQHF. The CDR3 DNA follows: TGTGCCTGGAGCAAAATAGGCCAGTGGACCAATCAGCCCCAGCATTTT.

The V gene is TRBV2, the J gene TRBJ2-7, with 9 bases identical to TRBD1. V trimming: 3 bases; J trimming: 3 bases; junction bases outside the gene matches: 6. This CDR3 has 15 residues. Germline CDR1 reads SNHLY; CDR2 reads FYNNEI. The CDR3 nucleotides read TGTGCCAGCAGTGAGACCCCGGGACAGGGCTACGAGCAGTACTTC. Its translation: CASSETPGQGYEQYF.

V usage is TRBV10-3 and J usage is TRBJ2-7; 9 bases align to TRBD1. Trimming cost V 7 bases and J 4 bases; bases outside gene matches: 5. In germline, CDR1 is ENHRY, CDR2 SYGVKD. The CDR3 contains 13 residues. This chain's CDR3 is CAINRDREYEQYF. DNA of the CDR3: TGTGCCATCAACCGGGACAGGGAATACGAGCAGTACTTC.

The chain uses TRBV7-9 and TRBJ1-1; 7 bases are a match to TRBD1. The CDR3 sequence is 17 residues long. The germline gives CDR1 SEHNR, CDR2 FQNEAQ (reference sequence). V gave up 1 base and J gave up 4 bases; unmatched junction bases: 12. The CDR3 sequence is CASSLGHQTGRVTEAFF. CDR3 DNA sequence: TGTGCCAGCAGCTTAGGCCACCAGACAGGGCGGGTCACTGAAGCTTTCTTT.

The genes are TRBV5-1 and TRBJ2-1; 13 nucleotides agree with TRBD2. CDR1 SGHRS and CDR2 YFSETQ come from the germline V gene. V trimming: 4 bases; J trimming: 6 bases; junction bases outside the gene matches: 10. There are 17 residues in the CDR3. CDR3 sequence reads: CASSLGPGLAGTNEQFF. The CDR3 nucleotides read TGCGCCAGCAGCCTGGGCCCGGGACTAGCGGGGACCAATGAGCAGTTCTTC.

The chain uses TRBV27 and TRBJ2-7; the D gene could be TRBD1 or TRBD2 (6 bases each). The CDR3 is made up of 15 amino acids. Per germline, CDR1 MNHEY and CDR2 SMNVEV (reference sequence). V was pared by 6 bases and J by 4 bases, with 19 bases between. The CDR3 here is CASSVGDGGGYEQYF. The CDR3 DNA reads as TGTGCCAGCAGCGTGGGCGACGGGGGCGGGTACGAGCAGTACTTC.

V is TRBV30 and J is TRBJ2-7, with a possible D match to TRBD1 (6 bases). CDR1 is GTSNPN and CDR2 is SVGIG in the germline V gene (reference sequence). Trimming shortened V by 7 bases and J by 3 bases, and 16 bases separated the two germline ends. CDR3 length equals 13 residues. CDR3 nucleotides: TGTGCCTCATCATTGGACAGAGACTACGAGCAGTACTTC. Residues: CASSLDRDYEQYF.

This clone was seen only a few times. CDR3 sequence: CASRTGSYEQYF. Here the CDR3 DNA reads TGTGCCAGCAGGACAGGGTCCTACGAGCAGTACTTC. This sequence joins TRBV6-5 and TRBJ2-7; 7 bases fit TRBD1. There are 12 residues in the CDR3. The V segment lost 6 bases and the J segment 1 base; nucleotides outside the gene matches: 0. Germline V gene lookup returns CDR1 MNHEY and CDR2 SVGAGI.

This sequence joins TRBV27 and TRBJ2-5; D gene ambiguous. The germline V gene has CDR1 MNHEY and CDR2 SMNVEV (reference sequence). The germline V and J ends were trimmed by 3 bases and 0 bases, with 11 bases remaining between them. The CDR3 is 15 amino acids. As DNA, the CDR3 is TGTGCCAGCAGTTTTAGGCAGGTCAACCAAGAGACCCAGTACTTC. Amino acid sequence: CASSFRQVNQETQYF.

For this clone: Distinct nucleotide sequences in the sample also encode this CDR3. The chain combines TRBV6-5 with TRBJ2-2; D not resolved. There are 13 residues in the CDR3. Germline loops: CDR1 MNHEY, CDR2 SVGAGI. Trimming cost V 0 bases and J 6 bases, with 5 bases left between them. DNA of the CDR3: TGTGCCAGCAGTTACTCAAGGGCCGGGGAGCTGTTTTTT. Its protein product is CASSYSRAGELFF.

This clone was observed a handful of times. The chain is built from TRBV14 and TRBJ1-1; 7 bases are a match to TRBD1. Germline lookup yields CDR1 SGHDN and CDR2 FVKESK. Germline trimming cut 3 bases from V and 3 bases from J; bases unmatched to any gene: 10. This CDR3 is built from 16 residues. CDR3 sequence (DNA): TGTGCCAGCAGCCAGGCGCTCAGGGGGTGGGACACTGAAGCTTTCTTT. Its translation: CASSQALRGWDTEAFF.

V usage is TRBV27 and J usage is TRBJ2-1; 9 nucleotides align to TRBD2. CDR3 size: 16 residues. V dropped 1 base and J dropped 3; count of bases not matched to a gene: 4. The germline V gene has CDR1 MNHEY and CDR2 SMNVEV (reference sequence). The CDR3 region is CASSLLGSGGYNEQFF. The CDR3 coding sequence is TGTGCCAGCAGTTTATTAGGTAGCGGGGGCTACAATGAGCAGTTCTTC.

The chain uses TRBV27 and TRBJ2-7, with 8 bases aligning to TRBD2. CDR1 and CDR2 (germline): MNHEY, SMNVEV (reference sequence). J lost 2 bases, V lost 5 bases, and 5 bases had no gene match. The CDR3 length is 14 residues. DNA for the CDR3: TGTGCCAGCAGTCCGCCGGGACTAGCCTACGAGCAGTACTTC. Encoded protein: CASSPPGLAYEQYF.

This clone was picked up a small number of times. The chain uses TRBV30 and TRBJ1-5, with 10 bases fitting TRBD1. The germline gives CDR1 GTSNPN, CDR2 SVGIG (reference sequence). The trim removed 3 bases at V and 5 bases at J, leaving 10 bases unmatched. The CDR3 loop spans 16 amino acids. The CDR3 bases are TGTGCCTGGAGCACACCGGGACAGGGGTACCATCAGCCCCAGCATTTT. The encoded protein is CAWSTPGQGYHQPQHF.

This chain uses TRBV27 with TRBJ1-1; D might be TRBD1 (6 bases). Germline V gene sequence: CDR1 MNHEY, CDR2 SMNVEV (reference sequence). V was cut by 0 bases and J by 7 bases, with 9 bases left in between. CDR3 length equals 13 residues. CDR3 region: CASSLSTGSEAFF. For the CDR3, the DNA is TGTGCCAGCAGTTTATCGACAGGAAGTGAAGCTTTCTTT.

This clone occurred once. This chain uses TRBV29-1 with TRBJ2-2, with a weak D call TRBD2 (6 bases). The germline gives CDR1 SQVTM, CDR2 ANQGSEA. With 1 base removed from V and 6 bases from J, the gap between germline ends came to 6 bases. The CDR3 is made up of 12 amino acids. CDR3 DNA sequence: TGCAGCGTTGAAGGGGGGGCCGGGGAGCTGTTTTTT. This gives the protein CSVEGGAGELFF.